These 22 T cell receptor beta chains were sequenced from one sample in a study of shared clonotypes between healthy human individuals. Using immunoSEQ multiplex PCR, the repertoire was profiled, and TCRdb retains in-frame clones only, with some absent. The table has under 2.5 million clones, 85% to 95% seen once; the top ten hold around 0.4%. Material: naive CD4+ T cells from PBMCs. Subset given: CD45RA+ positively selected. The receptors were gathered from a man between 18 and 35 years old in good health. Some clones in this sample may be carry-over from other donors' samples.

This clone showed up just once. The chain couples TRBV25-1 to TRBJ2-5; D unclear. This CDR3 region has 11 residues. The V gene lost 5 bases and the J gene lost 2 bases, with 3 bases spanning the gap. In germline, CDR1 is MGHDK, CDR2 SYGVNS. The chain's CDR3 is CASSKQETQYF. CDR3 DNA: TGTGCCAGCAGTAAGCAAGAGACCCAGTACTTC.

Note on this clone: This same CDR3 is encoded by further DNA sequences in the sample. The chain couples TRBV20-1 to TRBJ2-7; D remains ambiguous. Germline assignment: CDR1 DFQATT and CDR2 SNEGSKA (reference sequence). Trimming stripped 5 bases from V and 3 bases from J, with 8 bases between. The CDR3 totals 11 residues. CDR3 nucleotide sequence: TGCAGTGCTTCCGACATCTACGAGCAGTACTTC. Its translation is CSASDIYEQYF.

This clone was seen only once. The rearrangement uses TRBV19 and TRBJ2-5, with TRBD1 as a possible D gene (6 bases). Trimming cost V 4 bases and J 5 bases, with 20 bases left between them. Germline assignment: CDR1 LNHDA and CDR2 SQIVND (reference sequence). This CDR3 contains 16 residues. The CDR3 nucleotides read TGTGCCAGTAGTACCACCACACAGGGCTTCAGGGAGACCCAGTACTTC. Residues: CASSTTTQGFRETQYF.

V is TRBV6-6 and J is TRBJ2-7; the D is unclear. The germline V and J ends were trimmed by 2 bases and 1 base, with 9 bases remaining between them. CDR3 length: 14 residues. CDR1 is MNHNY and CDR2 is SVGAGI in the germline V gene (reference sequence). The CDR3 loop reads CASSYRRSSYEQYF. The CDR3 bases are TGTGCCAGCAGTTACCGACGGAGTTCCTACGAGCAGTACTTC.

This chain links TRBV6-6 with TRBJ1-5, with D perhaps matching TRBD1 (5 bases). Germline assignment: CDR1 MNHNY and CDR2 SVGAGI (reference sequence). The CDR3 length is 15 residues. Trimming shortened V by 2 bases and J by 2 bases, and 10 bases separated the two germline ends. The CDR3 is CASSYVQGGNQPQHF. CDR3 nucleotides: TGTGCCAGCAGTTACGTCCAGGGCGGCAATCAGCCCCAGCATTTT.

This clone has a single count. The chain joins TRBV19 to TRBJ1-2; D might be TRBD1 (6 bases). This CDR3 has 16 amino acids. Germline CDR1 LNHDA, CDR2 SQIVND (reference sequence). Trimming cost V 6 bases and J 4 bases, with 21 bases left between them. This CDR3 reads CASRLAPMGAAYGYTF. The CDR3 coding sequence is TGTGCCAGTAGGCTCGCTCCGATGGGGGCCGCCTATGGCTACACCTTC.

The chain recombines TRBV7-7 with TRBJ2-6, with 8 bases fitting TRBD1. The germline V gene has CDR1 SSHAT and CDR2 FNYEAQ (reference sequence). The trim removed 0 bases at V and 2 bases at J, leaving 0 bases unmatched. This CDR3 is 16 amino acids long. The CDR3 DNA sequence: TGTGCCAGCAGCTTAGCGACAGGGGCTGGGGCCAACGTCCTGACTTTC. Translating gives CASSLATGAGANVLTF.

The rearrangement links TRBV5-1 to TRBJ2-2, with D perhaps matching TRBD2 (6 bases). V was clipped by 2 bases and J by 2 bases, with 13 bases between them. The CDR3 loop spans 16 amino acids. Germline lookup yields CDR1 SGHRS and CDR2 YFSETQ. This chain's CDR3 is CASSFTSGPNTGELFF. CDR3 nucleotide sequence: TGCGCCAGCAGCTTTACGAGCGGGCCCAACACCGGGGAGCTGTTTTTT.

The chain recombines TRBV7-3 with TRBJ2-7, with 7 bases fitting TRBD2. Germline CDR1 and CDR2: SGHTA and FQGTGA. CDR3 length: 15 residues. J gave up 2 bases and V 5 bases, and 9 bases lay outside the gene matches. CDR3 DNA sequence: TGTGCCAGCAGCCCGGGCGCTAGCGGACCCTACGAGCAGTACTTC. Residues: CASSPGASGPYEQYF.

The chain recombines TRBV27 with TRBJ2-1, with 10 bases matching TRBD2. Germline V gene sequence: CDR1 MNHEY, CDR2 SMNVEV (reference sequence). Germline trimming cut 2 bases from V and 7 bases from J; bases unmatched to any gene: 5. The CDR3 spans 15 residues. The CDR3 protein is CASSLGLAVGNEQFF. In DNA form, the CDR3 reads TGTGCCAGCAGTTTAGGACTAGCGGTGGGAAATGAGCAGTTCTTC.

With respect to this clone: Other DNA sequences from this sample encode an identical CDR3 as well. This chain links TRBV7-9 with TRBJ2-3; 7 bases agree with TRBD2. V gave up 3 bases and J gave up 5 bases; unmatched junction bases: 5. Germline assignment: CDR1 SEHNR and CDR2 FQNEAQ (reference sequence). The length of the CDR3 is 14 residues. Here the CDR3 reads CASSLGLAVDTQYF. The DNA for the CDR3 is TGTGCCAGCAGCTTGGGGCTAGCGGTAGATACGCAGTATTTT.

The count of this clone is one. This sample also contains other DNA sequences that code for the same CDR3. The chain joins TRBV28 to TRBJ1-4; possible D gene TRBD1, 6 bases. This CDR3 has 12 residues. CDR1 is MDHEN, CDR2 SYDVKM, per germline. The germline V and J ends were trimmed by 6 bases and 8 bases, with 10 bases remaining between them. As DNA, the CDR3 is TGTGCCAGCAGAAGCGGACAGGAAAAACTGTTTTTT. Protein: CASRSGQEKLFF. The variable domain in full, completed from reference TRBV28 and TRBJ1-4, reads DVKVTQSSRYLVKRTGEKVFLECVQDMDHENMFWYRQDPGLGLRLIYFSYDVKMKEKGDIPEGYSVSREKKERFSLILESASTNQTSMYLCASRSGQEKLFFGSGTQLSVL.

The J gene is TRBJ2-2, the V gene TRBV28; 13 bases fit TRBD2. With 3 bases clipped from V and 3 bases from J, the junction kept 4 bases outside the gene matches. CDR1 is MDHEN and CDR2 is SYDVKM in the germline V gene. The CDR3 totals 17 residues. The CDR3 nucleotides are TGTGCCAGCAGTTTTAGGACTAGCGGGAGTTACACCGGGGAGCTGTTTTTT. It translates to CASSFRTSGSYTGELFF.

V and J are TRBV7-9 and TRBJ1-5; 9 bases match TRBD1. Germline V gene lookup returns CDR1 SEHNR and CDR2 FQNEAQ (reference sequence). V gave up 6 bases and J gave up 2 bases; unmatched junction bases: 2. This CDR3 region has 14 residues. The CDR3 coding sequence is TGTGCCAGCAGAAGGACAGGGGGCAATCAGCCCCAGCATTTT. Translated, it gives CASRRTGGNQPQHF.

The rearrangement uses TRBV27 and TRBJ1-1; 11 bases are a match to TRBD1. With V trimmed by 2 bases and J by 2 bases, 1 base remained unmatched. CDR3 length: 15 amino acids. Germline CDR1 MNHEY, CDR2 SMNVEV (reference sequence). The CDR3 is CASSLGQGANTEAFF. The CDR3 nucleotides read TGTGCCAGCAGTTTAGGACAGGGGGCAAACACTGAAGCTTTCTTT.

Only one count was recorded for this clone. J is TRBJ2-4 and V is TRBV5-6; the match to TRBD1 covers 8 bases. With 4 bases clipped from V and 7 bases from J, the junction kept 7 bases outside the gene matches. There are 14 residues in the CDR3. CDR1 SGHDT and CDR2 YYEEEE come from the germline V gene. Here the CDR3 reads CASSEDRGGNIQYF. In DNA form, the CDR3 reads TGTGCCAGCAGCGAAGACAGGGGTGGGAACATTCAGTACTTC.

This clone was counted a single time. The chain recombines TRBV4-3 with TRBJ2-1, with D unclear. CDR1 and CDR2 (germline): LGHNA, YSLEER. The CDR3 length is 13 residues. The V end was cut by 1 base, the J end by 8 bases, with 9 bases between. The CDR3 here is CASSQATPDEQFF. The CDR3 coding sequence is TGCGCCAGCAGCCAAGCGACCCCTGATGAGCAGTTCTTC.

Notes on this clone: Additional DNA sequences in this sample encode the identical CDR3. This chain links TRBV9 with TRBJ2-3; 8 positions match TRBD2. V dropped 1 base and J dropped 0; count of bases not matched to a gene: 1. CDR1 and CDR2 (germline): SGDLS, YYNGEE. The CDR3 spans 15 residues. This CDR3 is CASSVLAGSTDTQYF. The CDR3 DNA is TGTGCCAGCAGCGTACTAGCGGGTAGCACAGATACGCAGTATTTT. The full variable domain, its missing parts supplied by reference TRBV9 and TRBJ2-3, is DSGVTQTPKHLITATGQRVTLRCSPRSGDLSVYWYQQSLDQGLQFLIQYYNGEERAKGNILERFSAQQFPDLHSELNLSSLELGDSALYFCASSVLAGSTDTQYFGPGTRLTVL.

The rearrangement uses TRBV5-6 and TRBJ1-3, with D perhaps TRBD1 (5 bases). V shed 5 bases and J shed 0 bases, with 15 bases lying between them. This CDR3 is built from 16 residues. The germline V gene encodes CDR1 SGHDT and CDR2 YYEEEE. CDR3 nucleotides: TGTGCCAGCAGGCATAGAGGGGCGAGCTCTGGAAACACCATATATTTT. It specifies CASRHRGASSGNTIYF.

The chain combines TRBV11-2 with TRBJ1-4, with D possibly being TRBD1 (5 bases). V dropped 1 base and J dropped 3 bases, with 9 bases sitting between them. This CDR3 contains 15 residues. In germline, CDR1 is SGHAT, CDR2 FQNNGV. The CDR3 sequence is CASSLAGRSNEKLFF. CDR3 sequence (DNA): TGTGCCAGCAGCTTAGCGGGACGGTCTAATGAAAAACTGTTTTTT.

Here the CDR3 reads CASSVGLAGYEQYF. In DNA form, the CDR3 reads TGTGCCAGCAGCGTCGGACTAGCGGGATACGAGCAGTACTTC. The rearrangement uses TRBV11-2 and TRBJ2-7, with 12 bases matching TRBD2. V lost 5 bases to trimming and J lost 4 bases; unmatched junction nucleotides: 3. This CDR3 has 14 amino acids. Germline lookup yields CDR1 SGHAT and CDR2 FQNNGV. Using reference TRBV11-2 and TRBJ2-7 for the parts outside the CDR3, the full variable domain is EAGVAQSPRYKIIEKRQSVAFWCNPISGHATLYWYQQILGQGPKLLIQFQNNGVVDDSQLPKDRFSAERLKGVDSTLKIQPAKLEDSAVYLCASSVGLAGYEQYFGPGTRLTVT.

The chain employs TRBV7-9 and TRBJ2-7; the D gene is possibly TRBD2 (7 bases). This CDR3 contains 13 residues. Germline V CDR1 and CDR2: SEHNR, FQNEAQ (reference sequence). With 1 base removed from V and 5 bases from J, the gap between germline ends came to 9 bases. CDR3 nucleotide sequence: TGTGCCAGCAGCTTAGGAGGGGGGGACGAGCAGTACTTC. It is translated as CASSLGGGDEQYF.